This record concerns one TCR beta chain sequence. This specimen belongs to a study of T-cell reconstitution after alpha-beta-depleted transplantation in children. This CDR3 has 15 amino acids. After removal of 4 bases from V and 3 bases from J, the junction contained 9 bases not matched to a gene. Germline V gene lookup returns CDR1 SGHRS and CDR2 YFSETQ. Unique molecular identifiers tagged the TCRbeta library. TCRdb fed the PCR reads into MiXCR, producing one record per CDR3 protein. This sample has roughly 300,000 distinct CDR3 sequences, with 9.5% to 10% found just once. This receptor was taken from a human donor who donated a stem cell graft to a child with SCID. The V call is TRBV5-1, the J call TRBJ2-7; TRBD1 matches 8 bases. The sample here was PBMCs from the stem cell graft donor, taken from the stem cell graft. CDR3 bases: TGCGCCAGCAGCCCGGGACAGGCCATCGGCTACGAGCAGTACTTC. Translation gives CASSPGQAIGYEQYF.